These 9 T cell receptor beta chains came from one sample sequenced in a study of cytomegalovirus exposure and HLA in healthy donors (TCRdb year 2017). Preparation of the library involved the immunoSEQ multiplex PCR assay. TCRdb holds this immuneACCESS table with in-frame rearrangements only. Some clones are missing; in checked studies, unresolved V genes explain under half, and the rest has no known cause. A total of around 140,000 clones appear in this sample, roughly 93% of them only once. The ten biggest clones cover roughly 1.9% of the sample. The specimen sequenced was PBMCs. These receptors were obtained from a man between 18 and 29 years old in good health and CMV-seropositive.

This clone was seen once. This chain uses TRBV5-1 with TRBJ2-3, with 7 bases fitting TRBD2. Germline V CDR1 and CDR2: SGHRS, YFSETQ. The CDR3 is 15 residues long. Germline trimming cut 0 bases from V and 2 bases from J; bases unmatched to any gene: 3. The CDR3 region is CASSLGLAHTDTQYF. The CDR3, as DNA: TGCGCCAGCAGCTTGGGACTAGCACACACAGATACGCAGTATTTT.

The genes are TRBV4-1 and TRBJ2-7; TRBD1 matches at 8 bases. The CDR3 extends over 14 amino acids. Germline values: CDR1 MGHRA, CDR2 YSYEKL. Germline trimming cut 2 bases from V and 4 bases from J; bases unmatched to any gene: 4. The chain's CDR3 is CASSQHHRGYEQYF. The CDR3 nucleotides read TGCGCCAGCAGCCAACACCACAGGGGGTACGAGCAGTACTTC.

The genes are TRBV10-3 and TRBJ2-7; weak D call: TRBD2 (6 bases). Trimming took off 3 bases at V and 1 base at J, with 13 bases between the two ends. The CDR3 has 15 amino acids. Per germline, CDR1 ENHRY and CDR2 SYGVKD. This CDR3 reads CAISDGSRYSYEQYF. The CDR3 DNA reads TGTGCCATCAGTGACGGGAGCCGCTATTCCTACGAGCAGTACTTC.

This chain uses TRBV5-6 with TRBJ2-1; TRBD2 is a possible D gene (5 bases). The CDR3 is 14 amino acids. In germline, CDR1 is SGHDT, CDR2 YYEEEE. The V end was cut by 0 bases, the J end by 7 bases, with 11 bases between. The CDR3 sequence is CASSLVRDGNEQFF. The CDR3 coding sequence is TGTGCCAGCAGCTTGGTCCGGGATGGTAATGAGCAGTTCTTC.

This clone was recorded once. V and J are TRBV28 and TRBJ2-7; D might be TRBD2 (6 bases). V was shortened by 6 bases and J by 0 bases, with 15 bases between the two germline ends. This CDR3 is 15 amino acids long. Germline lookup yields CDR1 MDHEN and CDR2 SYDVKM. The CDR3 reads CASSQPAGSSYEQYF. CDR3 DNA: TGTGCCAGCAGCCAACCGGCGGGGAGCTCCTACGAGCAGTACTTC.

The chain carries TRBV30 and TRBJ2-7; D ambiguous. The V gene's germline CDR1 is GTSNPN and CDR2 SVGIG (reference sequence). CDR3 length: 11 amino acids. V lost 4 bases to trimming and J lost 2 bases, with 6 bases between them. CDR3 coding DNA: TGTGCCTGGAAATCCGCCTACGAGCAGTACTTC. This codes for CAWKSAYEQYF.

The chain employs TRBV27 and TRBJ2-7, with 16 nucleotides matching TRBD2. V lost 5 bases to trimming and J lost 3 bases; unmatched junction nucleotides: 10. The CDR3 has 18 residues. CDR1 and CDR2 from the germline V gene are MNHEY and SMNVEV (reference sequence). The CDR3 reads CASSPGTSGRGLFYEQYF. The CDR3 DNA is TGTGCCAGCAGTCCAGGGACTAGCGGGAGGGGCCTTTTCTACGAGCAGTACTTC.

This rearrangement joins TRBV19 to TRBJ2-7, with D possibly being TRBD2 (5 bases). Trimming took off 5 bases at V and 2 bases at J, with 10 bases between the two ends. The CDR3 runs to 13 residues. Germline assignment: CDR1 LNHDA and CDR2 SQIVND (reference sequence). CDR3 in amino acids: CASSWTGTYEQYF. As DNA, the CDR3 is TGTGCCAGTAGTTGGACTGGAACCTACGAGCAGTACTTC. Variable domain in full (rest from reference TRBV19 and TRBJ2-7): DGGITQSPKYLFRKEGQNVTLSCEQNLNHDAMYWYRQDPGQGLRLIYYSQIVNDFQKGDIAEGYSVSREKKESFPLTVTSAQKNPTAFYLCASSWTGTYEQYFGPGTRLTVT.

CDR3 in DNA: TGTGCCAGCAGCTCGACTAGCGGAGATACGCAGTATTTT. Translation gives CASSSTSGDTQYF. V usage is TRBV11-3 and J usage is TRBJ2-3; 9 bases match TRBD2. The CDR3 is 13 amino acids. CDR1 and CDR2 (germline): SGHNT, YENEEA. V shed 4 bases and J 5 bases; nucleotides not matched to a gene: 1.